The T cell receptor (beta chain) under discussion was sequenced for a study of blood T cell repertoires in COVID-19. Study as a whole: Sample material is recorded as cDNA or gDNA derived from T cells, B-cell-depleted T cells, or PBMCs.

The assay was immunoSEQ multiplex PCR, and TCRdb's table has in-frame clones only and misses some. There are 190,000 or so clones in the sample; around 87% occur only once, and less than 3.5% lies in the top ten. Sequenced input: peripheral blood. The sequence was obtained from a man aged 40-49 years with active or convalescent COVID-19.

This CDR3 reads CASSPGTGVGYGYTF. CDR3 nucleotides: TGTGCCAGCAGCCCCGGGACAGGGGTAGGATATGGCTACACCTTC. This chain joins TRBV27 and TRBJ1-2, with 10 bases aligning to TRBD1. The CDR3 contains 15 residues. The germline CDR1 and CDR2 sequences are MNHEY and SMNVEV (reference sequence). With V trimmed by 6 bases and J by 5 bases, 9 bases remained unmatched.